The next 11 T cell receptor beta chains were all read from a single sample in a study of shared clonotypes between healthy human individuals. Repertoires were generated with immunoSEQ multiplex PCR, while TCRdb's copy carries only in-frame clones and drops some. The sample contains approximately 1,000,000 clones, more than 75% of which appear only once. The sample was memory CD4+ T cells from PBMCs. Subset: CD45RA-negative fraction. The source of these receptors is a man aged 18 to 29 in good health. Some clones in this sample may be carry-over from other donors' samples.

The chain is built from TRBV27 and TRBJ2-7; possibly TRBD1 or TRBD2 for D (5 bases each). The germline V and J ends were trimmed by 1 base and 3 bases, with 13 bases remaining between them. The germline CDR1 and CDR2 sequences are MNHEY and SMNVEV (reference sequence). The CDR3 loop spans 15 amino acids. The CDR3 region is CASSLFRDGHYEQYF. CDR3 DNA sequence: TGTGCCAGCAGTTTATTCCGGGACGGTCACTACGAGCAGTACTTC.

The sample holds one count of this clone. The chain joins TRBV28 to TRBJ1-2, with D unresolved. Germline lookup yields CDR1 MDHEN and CDR2 SYDVKM. Trimming took off 7 bases at V and 6 bases at J, with 21 bases between the two ends. This CDR3 contains 15 residues. The CDR3 loop is CASIPPGEGWNGYTF. CDR3 bases: TGTGCCAGCATCCCACCCGGGGAGGGATGGAATGGCTACACCTTC.

Turning to this clone: Other DNA sequences in this specimen translate into the identical CDR3. The chain uses TRBV18 and TRBJ2-3, with a possible D match to TRBD2 (5 bases). The V end lost 3 bases, the J end lost 3 bases, and 10 bases lay between the germline ends. Germline V gene sequence: CDR1 KGHSH, CDR2 LQKENI. This CDR3 is 14 amino acids long. For the CDR3, the DNA is TGTGCCAGCTCACCTTCCCGCGGGACAGATACGCAGTATTTT. It specifies CASSPSRGTDTQYF.

This chain links TRBV5-1 with TRBJ2-7, with D maybe TRBD2 (7 bases). CDR1 SGHRS and CDR2 YFSETQ come from the germline V gene. The length of the CDR3 is 14 residues. Trimming removed 5 bases from V and 4 bases from J, with 16 bases in between. The CDR3, as DNA: TGCGCCAGCAGGCTAAGAGGGGGAGGGTACGAGCAGTACTTC. Translation: CASRLRGGGYEQYF. Together with reference TRBV5-1 and TRBJ2-7, the CDR3 gives the full variable domain: KAGVTQTPRYLIKTRGQQVTLSCSPISGHRSVSWYQQTPGQGLQFLFEYFSETQRNKGNFPGRFSGRQFSNSRSEMNVSTLELGDSALYLCASRLRGGGYEQYFGPGTRLTVT.

The chain joins TRBV7-3 to TRBJ2-3, with 8 bases aligning to TRBD2. This CDR3 contains 18 residues. CDR1 is SGHTA, CDR2 FQGTGA, per germline. The V segment lost 1 base and the J segment 6 bases; nucleotides outside the gene matches: 15. The DNA for the CDR3 is TGTGCCAGCAGCTTAATGCCGCCCACTAGCGGTGGTGAGGATACGCAGTATTTT. Translated: CASSLMPPTSGGEDTQYF.

V and J are TRBV11-3 and TRBJ2-3; 8 bases are shared with TRBD1. The CDR3 covers 14 residues. Germline values: CDR1 SGHNT, CDR2 YENEEA. Trimming at V came to 5 bases and at J to 1 base, leaving 2 bases not matched to a gene. Here the CDR3 reads CASSQGARTDTQYF. CDR3 DNA sequence: TGTGCCAGCAGCCAGGGGGCCCGCACAGATACGCAGTATTTT.

V and J are TRBV5-8 and TRBJ1-5; D is possibly TRBD1 (6 bases). The CDR3 is 15 amino acids. Germline loops: CDR1 SGHTS, CDR2 YDEGEE. Trimming shortened V by 4 bases and J by 1 base, and 12 bases separated the two germline ends. The CDR3 loop reads CASSERTASNQPQHF. CDR3 nucleotides: TGTGCCAGCAGCGAACGGACAGCGAGCAATCAGCCCCAGCATTTT.

This clone was detected a few times. The chain combines TRBV10-3 with TRBJ2-7; D unclear. CDR1 and CDR2 (germline): ENHRY, SYGVKD. Trimming cost V 0 bases and J 9 bases, with 15 bases left between them. The CDR3 spans 14 residues. CDR3 bases: TGTGCCATCAGTGAGTCTAGTGTCTATAAGAGGCAGTACTTC. Protein: CAISESSVYKRQYF.

J is TRBJ2-2 and V is TRBV19; 7 bases fit TRBD2. V was clipped by 10 bases and J by 3 bases; unmatched bases: 20. Germline assignment: CDR1 LNHDA and CDR2 SQIVND (reference sequence). The CDR3 contains 18 residues. The CDR3: CATSGRQAGSPDTGELFF. The DNA for the CDR3 is TGTGCCACATCCGGGAGGCAGGCGGGGAGTCCGGACACCGGGGAGCTGTTTTTT.

In its sample, this clone was seen a few times. The rearrangement links TRBV10-3 to TRBJ1-3; D remains ambiguous. V was clipped by 2 bases and J by 4 bases, with 12 bases between them. Germline CDR1 and CDR2: ENHRY and SYGVKD. The CDR3 has 15 residues. CDR3 sequence reads: CAISEIMASGNTIYF. CDR3 DNA sequence: TGTGCCATCAGTGAGATCATGGCCTCGGGAAACACCATATATTTT.

This chain connects TRBV5-6 to TRBJ2-5, with 8 bases that match TRBD2. Germline lookup yields CDR1 SGHDT and CDR2 YYEEEE. Germline trimming cut 0 bases from V and 5 bases from J; bases unmatched to any gene: 3. The CDR3 contains 14 residues. The CDR3 sequence: CASSLAGGAETQYF. The CDR3 nucleotides read TGTGCCAGCAGCTTGGCGGGGGGGGCCGAGACCCAGTACTTC.